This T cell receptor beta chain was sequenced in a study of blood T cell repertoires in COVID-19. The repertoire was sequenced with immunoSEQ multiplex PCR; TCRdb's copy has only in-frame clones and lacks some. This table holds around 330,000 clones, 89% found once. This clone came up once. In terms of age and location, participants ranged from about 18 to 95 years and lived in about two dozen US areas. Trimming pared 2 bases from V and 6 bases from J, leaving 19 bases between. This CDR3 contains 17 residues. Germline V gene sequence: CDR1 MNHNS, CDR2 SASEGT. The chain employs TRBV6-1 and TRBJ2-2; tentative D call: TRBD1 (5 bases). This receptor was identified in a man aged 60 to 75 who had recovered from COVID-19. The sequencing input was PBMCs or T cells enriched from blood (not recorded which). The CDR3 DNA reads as TGTGCCAGCAGTGAAAGATTGGACAATTTGGGGCCCGGGGAGCTGTTTTTT. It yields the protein CASSERLDNLGPGELFF.